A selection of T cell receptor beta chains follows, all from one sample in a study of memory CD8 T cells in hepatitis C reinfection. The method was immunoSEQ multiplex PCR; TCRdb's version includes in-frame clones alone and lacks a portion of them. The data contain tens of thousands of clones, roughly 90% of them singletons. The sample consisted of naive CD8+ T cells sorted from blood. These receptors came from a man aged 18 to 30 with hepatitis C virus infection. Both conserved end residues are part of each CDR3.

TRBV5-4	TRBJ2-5	CASSLSSSGLAGAETQYF
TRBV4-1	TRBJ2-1	CASSQPSLSDSNEQFF
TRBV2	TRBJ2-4	CASSEVLRTAKRSIQYF
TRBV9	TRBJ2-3	CASSPSGSGTDTQYF
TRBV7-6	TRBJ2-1	CASSFTSGGVDEQFF
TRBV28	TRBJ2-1	CASSHGLAGAPAYNEQFF
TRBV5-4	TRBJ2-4	CASSLAWDFLAKNIQYF
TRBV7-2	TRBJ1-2	CASSPLQGEKFYTF
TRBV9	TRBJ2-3	CASSPRGLTTDTQYF
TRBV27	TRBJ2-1	CASRSEEDNEQFF
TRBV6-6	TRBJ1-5	CASSPLRNQPQHF
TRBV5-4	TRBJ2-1	CASSLVGTFTSHEQFF
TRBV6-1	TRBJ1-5	CASSDPWDRGSNQPQHF
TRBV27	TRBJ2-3	CASCVGTSGRNTQYF
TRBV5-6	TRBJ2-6	CASSLIGVFSGANVLTF
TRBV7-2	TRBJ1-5	CASSWGLSQPQHF
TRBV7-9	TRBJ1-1	CASSPHKDTNTEAFF
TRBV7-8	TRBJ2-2	CASTLGGPGELFF
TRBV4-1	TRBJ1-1	CASSQPGGGTEAFF
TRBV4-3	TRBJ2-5	CASSQGRGGETQYF
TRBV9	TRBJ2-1	CASSYSGNEQFF
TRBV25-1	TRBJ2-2	CASSAGELFF
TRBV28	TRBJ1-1	CASSLSDRAGTEAFF
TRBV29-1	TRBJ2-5	CSVEGGTSGYQETQYF
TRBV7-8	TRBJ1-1	CASSLGQGIFSNTEAFF
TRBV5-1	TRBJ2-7	CASSSTSGRGYEQYF
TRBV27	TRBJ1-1	CASNYRGLPGLNTEAFF
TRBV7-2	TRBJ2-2	CASSLEAGAANTGELFF
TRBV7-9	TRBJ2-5	CASSVFIAGEETQYF
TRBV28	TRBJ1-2	CASSSLDGDYGYTF
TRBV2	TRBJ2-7	CASSQGVGSTRSSYEQYF
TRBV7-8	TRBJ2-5	CASSLVVGLAASQETQYF
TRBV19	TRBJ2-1	CASSIAGGHGSYNEQFF
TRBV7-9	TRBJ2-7	CASSLVDRGTYEQYF
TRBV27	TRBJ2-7	CASSWAGEHYEQYF
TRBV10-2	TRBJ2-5	CASGNPAQETQYF
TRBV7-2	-	CASSPTSGRAYEQYF
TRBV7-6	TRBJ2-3	CASSLTDNTDTQYF
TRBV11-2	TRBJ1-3	CASSLDNWAGTGNTIYF
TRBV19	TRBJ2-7	CASSPTGHEQYF
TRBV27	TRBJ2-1	CASSSGGPYNEQFF
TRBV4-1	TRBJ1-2	CASSEGTGDGYTF
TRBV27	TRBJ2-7	CASSLGHLYEQYF
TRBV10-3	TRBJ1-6	CAISQTASSYNSPLHF
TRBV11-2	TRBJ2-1	CASSLEGTSGGPTNEQFF
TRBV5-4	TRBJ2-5	CASSLADVETQYF
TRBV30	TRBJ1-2	CAWSGVDYGYTF
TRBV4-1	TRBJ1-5	CASSQPQEGSNQPQHF
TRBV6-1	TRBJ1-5	CASRGEGVSNQPQHF
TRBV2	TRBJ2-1	CASSGTGLAVQSSYNEQFF
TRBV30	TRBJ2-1	CAWQDRGLIDEQFF
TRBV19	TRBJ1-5	CASSVLEGLQPQHF
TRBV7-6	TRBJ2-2	CASSLGASGELFF
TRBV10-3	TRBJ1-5	CAISEGVNQPQHF